The 18 T cell receptor beta chains in this list originate from one sample, sequenced in a study of T cell changes during pregnancy in multiple sclerosis. Measured with immunoSEQ multiplex PCR; TCRdb has only the in-frame clones, and not every one. Of about 68,000 clones listed, under 95% are singletons. The sample in question was peripheral blood, obtained in the second trimester of pregnancy. The source is a female donor with multiple sclerosis, enrolled in a pregnancy study.

J is TRBJ1-1 and V is TRBV11-3; D gene uncertain. The V gene's germline CDR1 is SGHNT and CDR2 YENEEA. This CDR3 comprises 14 residues. V was shortened by 1 base and J by 9 bases, with 15 bases between the two germline ends. In DNA form, the CDR3 reads TGTGCCAGCAGCTTAGGTTCTTCGGGGAGACAAGCTTTCTTT. Translation: CASSLGSSGRQAFF.

The chain employs TRBV7-3 and TRBJ2-7, with TRBD2 matching over 8 bases. V dropped 2 bases and J dropped 4; count of bases not matched to a gene: 4. From germline, CDR1 is SGHTA and CDR2 FQGTGA. This CDR3 contains 14 residues. CDR3 bases: TGTGCCAGCAGCTTATTCGGGGGGGATTACGAGCAGTACTTC. Translating gives CASSLFGGDYEQYF.

This clone is a singleton in its sample. The chain couples TRBV7-2 to TRBJ2-3; a possible D gene is TRBD2 (5 bases). V was trimmed by 1 base and J by 4 bases, leaving 9 bases between them. Germline CDR1 SGHTA, CDR2 FQGNSA. The CDR3 sequence is 14 residues long. The CDR3 DNA sequence: TGTGCCAGCAGCTTAGGTCTAGCCGCAGATACGCAGTATTTT. Protein sequence: CASSLGLAADTQYF.

CDR3 loop: CASSLAVGQGRMNTEAFF. The CDR3 nucleotides are TGTGCCAGCAGCTTGGCCGTGGGACAGGGCCGTATGAACACTGAAGCTTTCTTT. The chain is built from TRBV5-5 and TRBJ1-1; 9 bases map to TRBD1. From germline, CDR1 is SGHKS and CDR2 YYEKEE (reference sequence). The CDR3 sequence is 18 residues long. V was pared by 0 bases and J by 0 bases, with 9 bases of the junction left unmatched.

V usage is TRBV20-1 and J usage is TRBJ2-1, with no clear D. Germline values: CDR1 DFQATT, CDR2 SNEGSKA (reference sequence). V was shortened by 0 bases and J by 9 bases, with 6 bases between the two germline ends. The CDR3 length is 11 residues. As DNA, the CDR3 is TGCAGTGCTAGAGATCAGGTTGAGCAGTTCTTC. It translates to CSARDQVEQFF.

This clone was detected once. The CDR3 sequence: CASSPRQRGGLNEQFF. The CDR3 DNA reads TGTGCCAGCAGCCCCCGCCAGCGGGGGGGCCTCAATGAGCAGTTCTTC. The chain links TRBV7-3 to TRBJ2-1, with TRBD2 identical over 10 bases. V trimming: 5 bases; J trimming: 6 bases; junction bases outside the gene matches: 10. Germline CDR1 reads SGHTA; CDR2 reads FQGTGA. This CDR3 comprises 16 residues.

This rearrangement joins TRBV19 to TRBJ2-7, with TRBD1 matching over 8 bases. There are 13 residues in the CDR3. V was clipped by 9 bases and J by 7 bases; unmatched bases: 11. The germline V gene has CDR1 LNHDA and CDR2 SQIVND (reference sequence). DNA of the CDR3: TGTGCCAGCCGACAGGGGACGACGGGGGAGCAGTACTTC. Its translation is CASRQGTTGEQYF.

V and J are TRBV19 and TRBJ2-7; possible D gene TRBD1, 6 bases. Germline V gene data show CDR1 as LNHDA and CDR2 as SQIVND (reference sequence). Trimming left V 3 bases short and J 1 base short, with 10 bases between. The CDR3 runs to 14 residues. CDR3 protein: CASSMIGQSYEQYF. The CDR3 DNA sequence: TGTGCCAGTAGTATGATTGGACAGTCCTACGAGCAGTACTTC.

V usage is TRBV19 and J usage is TRBJ2-5, with D unresolved. Germline lookup yields CDR1 LNHDA and CDR2 SQIVND (reference sequence). CDR3 length equals 15 residues. Trimming left V 6 bases short and J 1 base short, with 15 bases between. The CDR3 is CASSPREQVQETQYF. In DNA form, the CDR3 reads TGTGCCAGTAGCCCCAGAGAGCAGGTCCAAGAGACCCAGTACTTC.

The chain carries TRBV7-2 and TRBJ1-6, with D maybe TRBD1 (6 bases). Germline loops: CDR1 SGHTA, CDR2 FQGNSA. The V and J ends lost 2 bases and 7 bases respectively, with 12 bases between them. This CDR3 comprises 15 residues. CDR3 sequence reads: CASSLMGAGNSPLHF. The CDR3 DNA follows: TGTGCCAGCAGCTTAATGGGGGCTGGGAATTCACCCCTCCACTTT.

The chain couples TRBV5-4 to TRBJ2-7; 7 bases match TRBD1. Germline V lookup: CDR1 SGHNT, CDR2 YYREEE (reference sequence). Trimming cost V 5 bases and J 1 base; bases outside gene matches: 6. CDR3 size: 14 residues. The CDR3 here is CASSSDRTSYEQYF. In nucleotides, the CDR3 is TGTGCCAGCAGTTCGGACAGGACTTCCTACGAGCAGTACTTC.

This chain links TRBV6-5 with TRBJ1-2, with 7 bases matching TRBD1. The germline V gene encodes CDR1 MNHEY and CDR2 SVGAGI. CDR3 length equals 13 residues. V lost 6 bases and J lost 4; bases outside the gene matches: 5. CDR3 sequence (DNA): TGTGCCAGCAGCTGGGACAGAATCTATGGCTACACCTTC. This encodes CASSWDRIYGYTF.

The chain is built from TRBV5-5 and TRBJ2-2; D call uncertain. The germline gives CDR1 SGHKS, CDR2 YYEKEE (reference sequence). The V end lost 0 bases, the J end lost 6 bases, and 9 bases lay between the germline ends. This CDR3 has 14 amino acids. Here the CDR3 DNA reads TGTGCCAGCAGCTTGGAGCAGGTTCCCGGGGAGCTGTTTTTT. Its translation: CASSLEQVPGELFF.

The chain couples TRBV9 to TRBJ2-3, with 10 bases lining up with TRBD1. This CDR3 is built from 15 residues. With 6 bases clipped from V and 1 base from J, the junction kept 5 bases outside the gene matches. Germline CDR1 SGDLS, CDR2 YYNGEE. The CDR3 protein is CASNTGTGGTDTQYF. CDR3 bases: TGTGCCAGCAACACCGGGACAGGGGGCACAGATACGCAGTATTTT.

The genes are TRBV7-8 and TRBJ2-4; 9 bases line up with TRBD1. Looked up from germline, CDR1 is SGHVS and CDR2 is FQNEAQ. V lost 2 bases to trimming and J lost 1 base; unmatched junction nucleotides: 9. The CDR3 extends over 18 amino acids. Here the CDR3 reads CASSLSSGGTGAKNIQYF. CDR3 coding DNA: TGTGCCAGCAGCTTATCCTCTGGGGGGACAGGGGCCAAAAACATTCAGTACTTC.

The V call is TRBV5-4, the J call TRBJ2-3, with D tentatively TRBD2 (6 bases). With 4 bases removed from V and 0 bases from J, the gap between germline ends came to 9 bases. There are 14 residues in the CDR3. The germline CDR1 and CDR2 sequences are SGHNT and YYREEE (reference sequence). CDR3 DNA sequence: TGTGCCAGCAGCACCCGGGAGAGCACAGATACGCAGTATTTT. It specifies CASSTRESTDTQYF. Supplemented by reference TRBV5-4 and TRBJ2-3, the full variable domain reads ETGVTQSPTHLIKTRGQQVTLRCSSQSGHNTVSWYQQALGQGPQFIFQYYREEENGRGNFPPRFSGLQFPNYSSELNVNALELDDSALYLCASSTRESTDTQYFGPGTRLTVL.

The V call is TRBV6-5, the J call TRBJ1-1; 7 nucleotides line up with TRBD1. The CDR3 is 14 residues long. Germline trimming cut 5 bases from V and 4 bases from J; bases unmatched to any gene: 7. CDR1 is MNHEY and CDR2 is SVGAGI in the germline V gene. For the CDR3, the DNA is TGTGCCAGCAGTCTTTATAGGGGGCGCACTGAAGCTTTCTTT. It specifies CASSLYRGRTEAFF.

The sample holds one count of this clone. The chain couples TRBV4-3 to TRBJ2-2; the D is unclear. CDR1 is LGHNA and CDR2 is YSLEER in the germline V gene. This CDR3 is built from 14 residues. The V end was cut by 2 bases, the J end by 6 bases, with 10 bases between. The CDR3 nucleotides are TGCGCCAGCAGCCAATTGACTTTGGCCGGGGAGCTGTTTTTT. It encodes CASSQLTLAGELFF.